This T cell receptor beta chain was observed in a study of blood T cell repertoires in COVID-19. About the study: The samples span acute and convalescent COVID-19 from the United States, Italy and Spain. In each case, the material was cDNA or gDNA derived from T cells, B-cell-depleted T cells, or PBMCs.

The germline V gene encodes CDR1 SQVTM and CDR2 ANQGSEA. Trimming pared 4 bases from V and 4 bases from J, leaving 12 bases between. The CDR3 runs to 13 residues. Original processing notes: Scientists estimated how many nucleated cells there were by amplifying reference gene primers. The data were produced by immunoSEQ multiplex PCR, yet TCRdb's version contains in-frame clones alone and is incomplete. The V and J calls and clone size were taken over from that table, and D and trimming were inferred from the DNA. The table includes fewer than 150,000 clones, roughly 80% detected once. The sample consisted of peripheral blood. The sequence derives from a woman between 50 and 59 years old with acute or convalescent COVID-19. V is TRBV29-1 and J is TRBJ2-3, with no clear D. Here the CDR3 reads CSVGVPSADTQYF. The CDR3 DNA is TGCAGCGTTGGCGTCCCGTCCGCAGATACGCAGTATTTT.